These T cell receptor beta chains were read from a single sample in a study of blood T cells in healthy people across ages. MiXCR, applied by TCRdb to the 5' RACE reads, yields one record per CDR3 protein. The table includes about 1.7 million distinct CDR3 sequences, approximately 28% detected once. Sequences were obtained from blood. Receptor source: a woman in her twenties or thirties in good health. The CDR3 runs from the conserved cysteine through the conserved F or W. The order of the fields is CDR3 protein, V gene.

CASSLRRPYGRWNTQYF	TRBV5-1
CSANDPGTDTQYF	TRBV20-1
CAIGGQGIVTDTQYF	TRBV10-3
CSVSTVNSNQPQHF	TRBV29-1
CASSFSYRTGGEQYF	TRBV5-1
CASSLGSATSYEQYF	TRBV7-9
CASSLRPGTVMNTEAFF	TRBV7-9
CSAAGEARALNTEAFF	TRBV20-1
CASSFQGALEQYF	TRBV5-1
CAINPGRTTGDYGYTF	TRBV10-3
CVSSIRGREQYF	TRBV27
CASSARRGNQPQHF	TRBV6-5
CASGTSGVTGELFF	TRBV10-3
CSASGTANEKLFF	TRBV20-1
CASSDSPGGETQYF	TRBV2
CASSRTDTLSPYNEQFF	TRBV9
CASRDFNEQFF	TRBV6-2/TRBV6-3
CSVGTGDEAFF	TRBV29-1
CASSQDWVKETQYF	TRBV3-1
CAISDLDRPQETQYF	TRBV10-3
CAWRTSGYNEQFF	TRBV30
CASSILLAANTGELFF	TRBV5-1
CASSFMVTDTQYF	TRBV5-6
CASSLQGIGYGYTF	TRBV27
CASSLVSSGATYGQYF	TRBV7-2
CASSTGLVYEQYF	TRBV10-2
CASSLEAAGEYEQYF	TRBV7-6
CSARRGGADTEAFF	TRBV20-1
CASSPPDRIYGYTF	TRBV6-6
CVSSSQLEGNQPQHF	TRBV7-9
CASSLAVGQRSYEQYF	TRBV5-5
CASLRSGPGGPNTEAFF	TRBV18
CASSTREQGVYEQYF	TRBV21-1
CAGGHSSYEQYF	TRBV19
CASSHRGAGGSSYNEQFF	TRBV12-3/TRBV12-4
CASSSDRQGRSYEQYF	TRBV13
CSVYRGQNTWELFF	TRBV29-1
CSAKPTGTNPQDTQYF	TRBV20-1
CASIGSQRYEQYF	TRBV2
CASSQGPGNLGETQYF	TRBV4-1
CASSYSWGYTF	TRBV6-6
CSARVGGENEQFF	TRBV20-1